The rows below give T cell receptor beta chains drawn from one sample of a study of blood T cell repertoires in COVID-19. The data were produced by immunoSEQ multiplex PCR, yet TCRdb's version contains in-frame clones alone and is incomplete. The table lists approximately 250,000 clones, around four fifths of them singletons. The sequenced material came from peripheral blood. These receptors were obtained from a man in his sixties with acute or convalescent COVID-19. Both conserved end residues are part of each CDR3. The D gene is left open where the match is weak. Some rows have no size entry. The others give once, few or many, or a class for an expanded clone.

cdr3_aa	cdr3_nt	d_call	clone_size	v_call	j_call
CASSLERGGYNEQFF	TGTGCCAGCAGCCTTGAGCGGGGGGGATACAATGAGCAGTTCTTC	TRBD2	NA	TRBV7-9	TRBJ2-1
CASSQELNRNNEQFF	TGCGCCAGCAGCCAAGAACTCAACAGAAACAATGAGCAGTTCTTC	NA	NA	TRBV4-3	TRBJ2-1
CASRRENSNQPQHF	TGTGCCAGCAGGAGGGAGAATAGCAATCAGCCCCAGCATTTT	NA	NA	TRBV2	TRBJ1-5
CASSDRDRADYEQYF	TGTGCCAGCAGCGACCGGGACAGGGCGGACTACGAGCAGTACTTC	TRBD1	NA	TRBV5-5	TRBJ2-7
CAIAPGDLTDTQYF	TGTGCCATCGCTCCCGGAGACTTAACAGATACGCAGTATTTT	NA	NA	TRBV10-3	TRBJ2-3
CASCRDYAGSETQYF	TGTGCCAGCTGCCGGGACTATGCGGGATCAGAGACCCAGTACTTC	TRBD2	few	TRBV27	TRBJ2-5
CAISGDNNYGYTF	TGTGCCATCAGTGGGGACAATAACTATGGCTACACCTTC	NA	NA	TRBV10-3	TRBJ1-2
CASSPDPGLATRETQYF	TGTGCCAGCTCACCTGATCCGGGACTAGCGACCCGGGAGACCCAGTACTTC	TRBD2	few	TRBV18	TRBJ2-5
CASSQVGQGFSGANVLTF	TGTGCCAGCTCACAGGTCGGACAGGGTTTCTCTGGGGCCAACGTCCTGACTTTC	TRBD1	NA	TRBV18	TRBJ2-6
CASSLDDFWDTQYF	TGTGCCAGCAGCTTAGATGACTTCTGGGATACGCAGTATTTT	NA	once	TRBV7-9	TRBJ2-3
CASSSDYSPLHF	TGTGCCAGCAGTTCCGACTATTCACCCCTCCACTTT	NA	NA	TRBV12-3/TRBV12-4	TRBJ1-6